A selection of T cell receptor beta chains follows, all from one sample in a study of blood T cells in healthy people across ages. TCRdb processed the 5' RACE reads anew with MiXCR; each CDR3 protein has one entry. The table includes almost 1 million distinct CDR3 sequences, roughly 50% detected once. Sequenced sample: blood. These receptors came from a woman aged 55-69 years in good health. The CDR3 runs from the conserved cysteine through the conserved F or W. A D gene is named only where the DNA matches it firmly. Some rows mark clone size as missing; the rest say once, few, many or name a class of expanded clone.

D gene: NA; clone size: NA; V gene: TRBV6-2/TRBV6-3; J gene: TRBJ2-1; CDR3 protein: CASSYTYGSSNEQFF; CDR3 DNA: TGTGCCAGCAGTTACACTTACGGGAGTTCCAATGAGCAGTTCTTC
D gene: NA; clone size: few; V gene: TRBV12-3/TRBV12-4; J gene: TRBJ2-7; CDR3 protein: CASSSLLGPYEQYF; CDR3 DNA: TGTGCCAGCAGTTCCTTGTTGGGCCCCTACGAGCAGTACTTC
D gene: NA; clone size: NA; V gene: TRBV3-1; J gene: TRBJ1-2; CDR3 protein: CASSQEAPYGYTF; CDR3 DNA: TGTGCCAGCAGCCAAGAAGCACCATATGGCTACACCTTC
D gene: TRBD2; clone size: once; V gene: TRBV28; J gene: TRBJ2-7; CDR3 protein: CASSGSGRVAYEQYF; CDR3 DNA: TGTGCCAGCAGCGGTAGCGGGAGGGTTGCCTACGAGCAGTACTTC
D gene: TRBD2; clone size: NA; V gene: TRBV5-1; J gene: TRBJ2-1; CDR3 protein: CASSMGTSGSNEQFF; CDR3 DNA: TGCGCCAGCAGCATGGGGACTAGCGGGAGCAATGAGCAGTTCTTC
D gene: NA; clone size: few; V gene: TRBV28; J gene: TRBJ2-7; CDR3 protein: CASTDDTYEQYF; CDR3 DNA: TGTGCCAGCACCGACGACACCTACGAGCAGTACTTC
D gene: TRBD1; clone size: NA; V gene: TRBV11-1; J gene: TRBJ2-1; CDR3 protein: CASTRDRGLGEQFF; CDR3 DNA: TGTGCCAGCACCCGGGACAGGGGTCTTGGTGAGCAGTTCTTC
D gene: TRBD1; clone size: NA; V gene: TRBV7-9; J gene: TRBJ1-1; CDR3 protein: CASSLTGVPNTEAFF; CDR3 DNA: TGTGCCAGCAGCTTGACAGGGGTACCGAACACTGAAGCTTTCTTT
D gene: NA; clone size: NA; V gene: TRBV20-1; J gene: TRBJ2-5; CDR3 protein: CSANTGETQYF; CDR3 DNA: TGCAGTGCTAATACCGGAGAGACCCAGTACTTC
D gene: TRBD1; clone size: NA; V gene: TRBV6-4; J gene: TRBJ1-2; CDR3 protein: CATQERQGSYGYTF; CDR3 DNA: TGTGCCACCCAGGAGAGACAGGGTTCCTATGGCTACACCTTC
D gene: NA; clone size: NA; V gene: TRBV29-1; J gene: TRBJ2-7; CDR3 protein: CSASSGRDEQYF; CDR3 DNA: TGCAGCGCCTCATCCGGCAGGGACGAGCAGTACTTC
D gene: TRBD2; clone size: few; V gene: TRBV20-1; J gene: TRBJ2-3; CDR3 protein: CSARSGNRADTQYF; CDR3 DNA: TGCAGTGCAAGGAGCGGGAATCGAGCAGATACGCAGTATTTT
D gene: NA; clone size: NA; V gene: TRBV7-9; J gene: TRBJ1-2; CDR3 protein: CASSSGRQVLGGGYTF; CDR3 DNA: TGTGCCAGCAGCTCAGGAAGGCAGGTACTCGGAGGCGGCTACACCTTC
D gene: NA; clone size: NA; V gene: TRBV20-1; J gene: TRBJ2-1; CDR3 protein: CSARDGQGRTYNEQFF; CDR3 DNA: TGCAGTGCTAGAGATGGGCAGGGTCGTACCTACAATGAGCAGTTCTTC
D gene: NA; clone size: few; V gene: TRBV4-2; J gene: TRBJ2-3; CDR3 protein: CASSQVLSGPYTDTQYF; CDR3 DNA: TGTGCCAGCAGCCAAGTATTGAGCGGGCCCTACACAGATACGCAGTATTTT
D gene: NA; clone size: NA; V gene: TRBV7-2; J gene: TRBJ1-3; CDR3 protein: CASSAPPGGNTIYF; CDR3 DNA: TGTGCCAGCAGCGCCCCGCCGGGTGGAAACACCATATATTTT
D gene: NA; clone size: NA; V gene: TRBV28; J gene: TRBJ2-7; CDR3 protein: CASSLDRFTSYEQYF; CDR3 DNA: TGTGCCAGCAGCCTAGACAGGTTCACCTCCTACGAGCAGTACTTC
D gene: TRBD1; clone size: NA; V gene: TRBV28; J gene: TRBJ2-7; CDR3 protein: CASSLHTTGGAYEQYF; CDR3 DNA: TGTGCCAGCAGTCTCCACACCACAGGGGGCGCGTACGAGCAGTACTTC
D gene: NA; clone size: few; V gene: TRBV13; J gene: TRBJ2-4; CDR3 protein: CASSLGGGYIQYF; CDR3 DNA: TGTGCCAGCAGCTTAGGAGGGGGGTACATTCAGTACTTC
D gene: TRBD2; clone size: NA; V gene: TRBV11-2; J gene: TRBJ2-1; CDR3 protein: CASSLGSPGTSGRLNEQFF; CDR3 DNA: TGTGCCAGCAGCTTAGGTTCCCCCGGGACTAGCGGGAGGCTCAATGAGCAGTTCTTC
D gene: TRBD2; clone size: few; V gene: TRBV6-2/TRBV6-3; J gene: TRBJ2-7; CDR3 protein: CASSYSRSPSSGRPYEQYF; CDR3 DNA: TGTGCCAGCAGTTACTCGAGATCCCCTTCTAGCGGGAGGCCCTACGAGCAGTACTTC
D gene: TRBD2; clone size: many; V gene: TRBV7-2; J gene: TRBJ2-3; CDR3 protein: CASSLRPIAGDTQYF; CDR3 DNA: TGTGCCAGCAGCTTACGACCGATAGCGGGAGATACGCAGTATTTT
D gene: TRBD2; clone size: few; V gene: TRBV20-1; J gene: TRBJ2-1; CDR3 protein: CSAPPGTSGYNEQFF; CDR3 DNA: TGCAGTGCTCCGCCAGGGACTAGCGGTTACAATGAGCAGTTCTTC
D gene: NA; clone size: few; V gene: TRBV5-1; J gene: TRBJ2-4; CDR3 protein: CASSLVNSRGVEQYF; CDR3 DNA: TGCGCCAGCAGCTTGGTGAACTCCCGAGGGGTAGAGCAGTACTTC
D gene: TRBD1; clone size: NA; V gene: TRBV27; J gene: TRBJ2-7; CDR3 protein: CASSRLAGQGAYEQYF; CDR3 DNA: TGTGCCAGCAGCCGATTGGCCGGACAGGGCGCCTACGAGCAGTACTTC
D gene: TRBD1; clone size: NA; V gene: TRBV3-1; J gene: TRBJ2-7; CDR3 protein: CASSRTGQRGYEQYF; CDR3 DNA: TGTGCCAGCAGCCGGACGGGACAGAGGGGCTACGAGCAGTACTTC
D gene: NA; clone size: NA; V gene: TRBV5-1; J gene: TRBJ2-4; CDR3 protein: CASSSRTVRNIQYF; CDR3 DNA: TGCGCCAGCAGCTCCCGGACAGTACGAAACATTCAGTACTTC
D gene: NA; clone size: few; V gene: TRBV20-1; J gene: TRBJ1-5; CDR3 protein: CSARSHIRDITDQPQHF; CDR3 DNA: TGCAGTGCTAGATCCCACATCCGGGACATCACGGATCAGCCCCAGCATTTT
D gene: NA; clone size: once; V gene: TRBV20-1; J gene: TRBJ2-3; CDR3 protein: CSASTALATTTDTQYF; CDR3 DNA: TGCAGTGCCAGCACAGCGCTAGCGACGACCACAGATACGCAGTATTTT
D gene: NA; clone size: NA; V gene: TRBV11-2; J gene: TRBJ1-2; CDR3 protein: CASSSWTRRNYGYTF; CDR3 DNA: TGTGCCAGCAGCTCCTGGACGCGGCGGAACTATGGCTACACCTTC
D gene: TRBD2; clone size: NA; V gene: TRBV30; J gene: TRBJ2-1; CDR3 protein: CAWSSGRAYNEQFF; CDR3 DNA: TGTGCCTGGTCTAGCGGGAGGGCCTACAATGAGCAGTTCTTC
D gene: TRBD2; clone size: NA; V gene: TRBV2; J gene: TRBJ2-1; CDR3 protein: CASSGKGLAGNEQFF; CDR3 DNA: TGTGCCAGCAGTGGGAAGGGACTAGCGGGGAATGAGCAGTTCTTC
D gene: NA; clone size: many; V gene: TRBV20-1; J gene: TRBJ2-7; CDR3 protein: CSAPRPDTYEQYF; CDR3 DNA: TGCAGTGCTCCGCGACCAGATACCTACGAGCAGTACTTC
D gene: NA; clone size: few; V gene: TRBV11-2; J gene: TRBJ2-2; CDR3 protein: CASSSGVLAGELFF; CDR3 DNA: TGTGCCAGCAGCTCAGGGGTCCTGGCCGGGGAGCTGTTTTTT
D gene: TRBD2; clone size: once; V gene: TRBV11-2; J gene: TRBJ2-1; CDR3 protein: CASSLSGSYGEQFF; CDR3 DNA: TGTGCCAGCAGCCTCAGCGGGAGCTATGGTGAGCAGTTCTTC
D gene: NA; clone size: NA; V gene: TRBV24-1; J gene: TRBJ2-5; CDR3 protein: CATSDGTRETQYF; CDR3 DNA: TGTGCCACCAGTGATGGCACCCGAGAGACCCAGTACTTC
D gene: NA; clone size: NA; V gene: TRBV20-1; J gene: TRBJ1-6; CDR3 protein: CSASLRGIGVMNPPLHF; CDR3 DNA: TGCAGTGCTAGTCTGAGAGGAATAGGGGTAATGAATCCACCCCTCCACTTT
D gene: NA; clone size: NA; V gene: TRBV18; J gene: TRBJ2-7; CDR3 protein: CASSPLGNSGYEQYF; CDR3 DNA: TGTGCCAGCTCACCACTCGGTAATTCGGGCTACGAGCAGTACTTC